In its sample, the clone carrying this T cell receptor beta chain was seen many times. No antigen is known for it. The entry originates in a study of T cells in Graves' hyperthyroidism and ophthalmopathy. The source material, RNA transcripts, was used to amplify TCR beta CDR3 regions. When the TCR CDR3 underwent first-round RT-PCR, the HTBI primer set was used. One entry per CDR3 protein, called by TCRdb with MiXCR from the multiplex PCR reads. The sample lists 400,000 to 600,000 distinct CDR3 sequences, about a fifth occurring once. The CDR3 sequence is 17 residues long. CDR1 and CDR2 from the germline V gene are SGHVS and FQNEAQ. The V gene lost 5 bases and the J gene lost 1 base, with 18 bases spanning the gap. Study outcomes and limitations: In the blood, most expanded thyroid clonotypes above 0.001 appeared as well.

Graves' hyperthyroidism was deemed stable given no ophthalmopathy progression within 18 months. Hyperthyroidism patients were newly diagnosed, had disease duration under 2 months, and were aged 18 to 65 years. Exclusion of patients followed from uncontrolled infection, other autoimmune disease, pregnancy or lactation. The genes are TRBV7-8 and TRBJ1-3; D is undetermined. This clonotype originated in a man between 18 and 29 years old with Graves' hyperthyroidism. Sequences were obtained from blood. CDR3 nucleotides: TGTGCCAGCAGCCCATTTCTCGACGGATGGTCTGGAAACACCATATATTTT. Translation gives CASSPFLDGWSGNTIYF.